The 9 T cell receptor beta chains presented below share a single source sample, sequenced in a study of blood T cell repertoires in COVID-19 (dated by TCRdb to 2018 to 2021). Libraries were constructed by the immunoSEQ multiplex PCR assay. The table comes from immuneACCESS by way of TCRdb, which keeps in-frame sequences with V and J called. Part of the clones is missing from these tables; in studies checked, under half for an unresolved V gene and the rest for unknown reasons. In this sample the table shows 450,000 to 500,000 clones, approximately 85% of which occur a single time. 3.2% of the sample comes from the top ten. The sequenced sample was peripheral blood. Source of these receptors: a human donor in a cohort sampled during active COVID-19.

The chain links TRBV5-1 to TRBJ1-2, with D possibly matching TRBD1 (5 bases). The CDR3 has 17 amino acids. The ends were cut back, 4 bases at V and 0 bases at J, with 19 bases in the middle. Germline V gives CDR1 SGHRS, CDR2 YFSETQ. The CDR3 DNA follows: TGCGCCAGCAGCCTGGACCCGGGACTGAGAGCTAACTATGGCTACACCTTC. Amino acids: CASSLDPGLRANYGYTF.

This sequence joins TRBV4-1 and TRBJ2-5, with 7 bases fitting TRBD2. The CDR3 has 16 amino acids. Germline CDR1 and CDR2: MGHRA and YSYEKL. After removal of 3 bases from V and 1 base from J, the junction contained 8 bases not matched to a gene. CDR3 nucleotides: TGCGCCAGCAGCCAGGCCCTGACGGGGGGCCAAGAGACCCAGTACTTC. Encoded protein: CASSQALTGGQETQYF.

This clone was counted only a few times. The chain uses TRBV28 and TRBJ1-1, with D unresolved. V was cut by 3 bases and J by 1 base, with 12 bases left in between. The CDR3 runs 15 residues. CDR1 is MDHEN, CDR2 SYDVKM, per germline. The CDR3 loop reads CASSFDLNWNTEAFF. The DNA for the CDR3 is TGTGCCAGCAGTTTCGATCTAAACTGGAACACTGAAGCTTTCTTT.

This rearrangement joins TRBV10-3 to TRBJ2-7, with a possible D match to TRBD1 (5 bases). Germline V CDR1 and CDR2: ENHRY, SYGVKD. This CDR3 region has 13 residues. Trimming took off 5 bases at V and 2 bases at J, with 10 bases between the two ends. The CDR3: CAISSREPYEQYF. CDR3 bases: TGTGCCATCAGTTCCAGGGAACCCTACGAGCAGTACTTC.

This sequence joins TRBV5-5 and TRBJ2-1; TRBD2 might be the D (5 bases). This CDR3 has 13 amino acids. V shed 0 bases and J shed 7 bases, with 8 bases lying between them. Germline lookup yields CDR1 SGHKS and CDR2 YYEKEE (reference sequence). CDR3: CASSLVTGNEQFF. The CDR3 bases are TGTGCCAGCAGCTTGGTAACGGGGAATGAGCAGTTCTTC.

V gene TRBV19 combines with J gene TRBJ1-2; the D gene is possibly TRBD1 (6 bases). CDR1 LNHDA and CDR2 SQIVND come from the germline V gene (reference sequence). The CDR3 contains 17 residues. Trimming cost V 4 bases and J 2 bases, with 20 bases left between them. Here the CDR3 reads CASSTGTNRINNYGYTF. The CDR3 DNA reads as TGTGCCAGTAGTACCGGGACAAATAGAATTAACAACTATGGCTACACCTTC.

J is TRBJ2-7 and V is TRBV7-9, with 12 bases fitting TRBD2. V shed 1 base, J shed 12 bases, and the junction held 7 bases outside the gene matches. The CDR3 contains 14 residues. In germline, CDR1 is SEHNR, CDR2 FQNEAQ (reference sequence). In nucleotides, the CDR3 is TGTGCCAGCAGCTTAGGACTAGCGGGAGACACCTCGTACTTC. Protein: CASSLGLAGDTSYF. The full variable domain, rest sourced from reference TRBV7-9 and TRBJ2-7, is DTGVSQNPRHKITKRGQNVTFRCDPISEHNRLYWYRQTLGQGPEFLTYFQNEAQLEKSRLLSDRFSAERPKGSFSTLEIQRTEQGDSAMYLCASSLGLAGDTSYFGPGTRLTVT.

The V call is TRBV27, the J call TRBJ2-3; D might be TRBD1 (5 bases). This CDR3 has 16 amino acids. Germline assignment: CDR1 MNHEY and CDR2 SMNVEV (reference sequence). Trimming removed 1 base from V and 5 bases from J, with 16 bases in between. Here the CDR3 reads CASSLLGHRIGDTQYF. The CDR3 DNA is TGTGCCAGCAGTTTATTGGGGCATAGGATTGGAGATACGCAGTATTTT.

The rearrangement uses TRBV5-4 and TRBJ2-1; 9 nucleotides line up with TRBD2. Per germline, CDR1 SGHNT and CDR2 YYREEE (reference sequence). CDR3 length: 15 amino acids. The junction had 6 bases not matched to a gene; V was cut back by 0 bases and J by 8 bases. The CDR3 DNA follows: TGTGCCAGCAGCTTGGTTAGCGGGAGAAGGGATGAGCAGTTCTTC. Translated: CASSLVSGRRDEQFF.